This TCR beta chain was found in a study of T cells in Graves' hyperthyroidism and ophthalmopathy. About this clonotype: Its antigen is still unknown.

Germline V gene data show CDR1 as SGHRS and CDR2 as YFSETQ. V lost 7 bases to trimming and J lost 7 bases, with 15 bases between them. This CDR3 region has 14 residues. RNA transcripts served as the template for amplifying TCR beta CDR3 regions. The study used the HTBI primer set for a first-round RT-PCR of the TCR CDR3. TCRdb recomputed calls from the multiplex PCR reads with MiXCR, one row per CDR3 protein. This sample has 600,000 or so distinct CDR3 sequences; 13% to 15% occur once, and the top ten carry roughly 7%. The source of the PBMCs was over 8.5 ml of fresh peripheral blood. Broader study findings: Researchers report that a 13 V-J model separated ophthalmopathy from stable hyperthyroidism. Median prediction lead before ophthalmopathy onset was 5.5 to 7 months with the model. Most thyroid clonotypes expanded above 0.001 were also detected in blood.

The source is a woman under 30 with Graves' ophthalmopathy. Material for sequencing was blood. The chain carries TRBV5-1 and TRBJ1-6, with D possibly TRBD1 on 5 matching bases. The CDR3 here is CASSGGAINSPLHF. As DNA, the CDR3 is TGCGCCAGCTCCGGAGGGGCCATCAATTCACCCCTCCACTTT.